One sample yielded the 24 T cell receptor beta chains listed below, sequenced in a study of shared clonotypes between healthy human individuals. The assay was immunoSEQ multiplex PCR, and TCRdb's table has in-frame clones only and misses some. Of about 320,000 clones in the sample, about nine tenths were seen once. Sequences were obtained from memory CD8+ T cells sorted from blood. Indicated subset: CD45RO+ cells pooled with CCR7-negative TemRA cells. Source of these receptors: a man aged 18 to 29 in good health.

This chain connects TRBV9 to TRBJ1-2, with D possibly TRBD1 on 5 matching bases. Trimming stripped 3 bases from V and 7 bases from J, with 10 bases between. CDR1 is SGDLS and CDR2 is YYNGEE in the germline V gene. This CDR3 is 12 amino acids long. CDR3 nucleotide sequence: TGTGCCAGCAGCGCTAGGGGAGGTGGCTACACCTTC. This codes for CASSARGGGYTF.

The V and J genes are TRBV5-1 and TRBJ2-7; D is perhaps TRBD1 or TRBD2 (6 bases each). The CDR3 consists of 22 residues. V shed 1 base and J shed 3 bases, with 35 bases lying between them. Per the germline V gene, CDR1 is SGHRS and CDR2 is YFSETQ. CDR3 DNA sequence: TGCGCCAGCAGCTTGAGGGGGATGGGTACCCCCGCGGGTGCGGGATGGAGCTACGAGCAGTACTTC. It codes for CASSLRGMGTPAGAGWSYEQYF. Drawing the rest from reference TRBV5-1 and TRBJ2-7, the complete variable domain is KAGVTQTPRYLIKTRGQQVTLSCSPISGHRSVSWYQQTPGQGLQFLFEYFSETQRNKGNFPGRFSGRQFSNSRSEMNVSTLELGDSALYLCASSLRGMGTPAGAGWSYEQYFGPGTRLTVT.

Regarding this clone: A much larger clone differs by one base, so this may be a read error. Other nucleotide sequences in the sample specify the same CDR3. V usage is TRBV27 and J usage is TRBJ2-6; tentatively, D is TRBD1 or TRBD2 (6 bases each). V was clipped by 3 bases and J by 0 bases, with 12 bases between them. The CDR3 is 17 amino acids. Looked up from germline, CDR1 is MNHEY and CDR2 is SMNVEV (reference sequence). The CDR3 bases are TGTGCCAGCAGTTTTACCGGGGGCTTCTCTGGGGCCAACGTCCTGACTTTC. It yields the protein CASSFTGGFSGANVLTF. Together with reference TRBV27 and TRBJ2-6, the CDR3 gives the full variable domain: EAQVTQNPRYLITVTGKKLTVTCSQNMNHEYMSWYRQDPGLGLRQIYYSMNVEVTDKGDVPEGYKVSRKEKRNFPLILESPSPNQTSLYFCASSFTGGFSGANVLTFGAGSRLTVL.

This chain connects TRBV7-2 to TRBJ2-7, with D tentatively TRBD2 (5 bases). This CDR3 is 13 amino acids long. V lost 4 bases and J 6 bases, leaving 13 bases between the germline ends. In germline, CDR1 is SGHTA, CDR2 FQGNSA. CDR3 DNA: TGTGCCAGCAGCTATCCTGACCGGGGCGAGCAGTACTTC. It encodes CASSYPDRGEQYF.

CDR3 sequence: CASSFRGSSRGYTF. The CDR3 nucleotides are TGTGCCAGCAGTTTTCGTGGCAGCTCACGTGGCTACACCTTC. The chain recombines TRBV28 with TRBJ1-2; D is ambiguous. The germline gives CDR1 MDHEN, CDR2 SYDVKM. The V end lost 3 bases, the J end lost 7 bases, and 15 bases lay between the germline ends. The CDR3 runs to 14 residues.

V is TRBV5-8 and J is TRBJ1-6; D remains ambiguous. Germline V gene sequence: CDR1 SGHTS, CDR2 YDEGEE. Trimming cost V 6 bases and J 5 bases, with 24 bases left between them. The CDR3 runs to 18 residues. For the CDR3, the DNA is TGTGCCAGCAACTATGGCTGGGCGGCCACATCCAATAATTCACCCCTCCACTTT. Translation: CASNYGWAATSNNSPLHF.

The chain combines TRBV5-6 with TRBJ2-5, with D uncertain. This CDR3 contains 14 residues. The V end lost 1 base, the J end lost 1 base, and 8 bases lay between the germline ends. Germline CDR1 is SGHDT and CDR2 is YYEEEE. For the CDR3, the DNA is TGTGCCAGCAGCTTGAGGGTGCCCCAAGAGACCCAGTACTTC. Its protein is CASSLRVPQETQYF.

This chain joins TRBV14 and TRBJ2-7; no clear D. The CDR3 has 14 residues. Germline CDR1 reads SGHDN; CDR2 reads FVKESK. With 0 bases removed from V and 5 bases from J, the gap between germline ends came to 11 bases. CDR3 sequence: CASSQDWVENEQYF. The CDR3 DNA reads TGTGCCAGCAGCCAAGATTGGGTGGAGAACGAGCAGTACTTC.

J is TRBJ1-2 and V is TRBV5-4; TRBD1 matches 9 bases. The V gene's germline CDR1 is SGHNT and CDR2 YYREEE (reference sequence). With V trimmed by 0 bases and J by 8 bases, 5 bases remained unmatched. This CDR3 contains 14 residues. CDR3 sequence (DNA): TGTGCCAGCAGCTTGGAACAGGGGGCGAAAGGCTACACCTTC. Encoded protein: CASSLEQGAKGYTF.

Here the CDR3 reads CASNKAAGGQNEQFF. The CDR3 DNA follows: TGTGCCAGTAATAAAGCGGCGGGGGGCCAGAATGAGCAGTTCTTC. The V call is TRBV19, the J call TRBJ2-1, with 8 bases aligning to TRBD2. There are 15 residues in the CDR3. Germline assignment: CDR1 LNHDA and CDR2 SQIVND (reference sequence). Losses at the gene ends were 7 bases for V and 7 bases for J; bases not matched to a gene: 12. Variable domain in full (rest from reference TRBV19 and TRBJ2-1): DGGITQSPKYLFRKEGQNVTLSCEQNLNHDAMYWYRQDPGQGLRLIYYSQIVNDFQKGDIAEGYSVSREKKESFPLTVTSAQKNPTAFYLCASNKAAGGQNEQFFGPGTRLTVL.

The chain employs TRBV29-1 and TRBJ1-1, with D maybe TRBD1 (5 bases). Trimming removed 4 bases at V and 10 bases at J, with 13 bases between. The CDR3 contains 11 residues. Germline V lookup: CDR1 SQVTM, CDR2 ANQGSEA. The CDR3 DNA reads as TGCAGCGTTGTGGGACTTCTTGGAGCTTTCTTT. Encoded protein: CSVVGLLGAFF.

The sample holds one count of this clone. V and J are TRBV4-1 and TRBJ2-7; unclear D gene. V dropped 0 bases and J dropped 0 bases, with 18 bases sitting between them. The CDR3 length is 18 residues. Germline V gene lookup returns CDR1 MGHRA and CDR2 YSYEKL. CDR3 loop: CASSQDPPPAYTSYEQYF. The CDR3 region has the DNA TGCGCCAGCAGCCAAGATCCCCCGCCGGCCTATACCTCCTACGAGCAGTACTTC.

The V call is TRBV7-9, the J call TRBJ2-7; D ambiguous. The CDR3 has 11 amino acids. The germline gives CDR1 SEHNR, CDR2 FQNEAQ (reference sequence). Trimming took 5 bases from V and 5 from J, leaving 7 bases between them. The CDR3 reads CASSGQNEQYF. In nucleotides, the CDR3 is TGTGCCAGCAGCGGCCAGAACGAGCAGTACTTC.

This chain connects TRBV30 to TRBJ1-1; D gene uncertain. CDR3 size: 11 residues. The germline gives CDR1 GTSNPN, CDR2 SVGIG (reference sequence). Trimming took 0 bases from V and 8 from J, leaving 7 bases between them. DNA of the CDR3: TGTGCCTGGAGTGTCCTAGGGGAAGCTTTCTTT. As protein: CAWSVLGEAFF.

The CDR3 bases are TGCGCCAGCAGCCAAGAAGGCCTAGCTGGACCTTATAGCAATCAGCCCCAGCATTTT. The encoded protein is CASSQEGLAGPYSNQPQHF. The J gene is TRBJ1-5, the V gene TRBV4-1; D is unresolved. Germline lookup yields CDR1 MGHRA and CDR2 YSYEKL. The CDR3 covers 19 residues. V lost 0 bases and J 0 bases, leaving 18 bases between the germline ends.

The V gene is TRBV7-8, the J gene TRBJ2-7, with 11 bases fitting TRBD2. There are 15 residues in the CDR3. Losses at the gene ends were 5 bases for V and 1 base for J; bases not matched to a gene: 4. Germline V gene sequence: CDR1 SGHVS, CDR2 FQNEAQ. The chain's CDR3 is CASSPGTSGSYEQYF. In nucleotides, the CDR3 is TGTGCCAGCAGCCCCGGGACTAGCGGTTCCTACGAGCAGTACTTC. Supplemented by reference TRBV7-8 and TRBJ2-7, the full variable domain reads GAGVSQSPRYKVAKRGQDVALRCDPISGHVSLFWYQQALGQGPEFLTYFQNEAQLDKSGLPSDRFFAERPEGSVSTLKIQRTQQEDSAVYLCASSPGTSGSYEQYFGPGTRLTVT.

The chain carries TRBV4-1 and TRBJ2-7; D not certain. V was shortened by 2 bases and J by 2 bases, with 16 bases between the two germline ends. The CDR3 is made up of 16 amino acids. CDR1 and CDR2 (germline): MGHRA, YSYEKL. The CDR3 sequence is CASSQLGPGAAYEQYF. The CDR3 DNA follows: TGCGCCAGCAGCCAACTAGGACCAGGAGCAGCCTACGAGCAGTACTTC.

The rearrangement joins TRBV4-3 to TRBJ2-3; a weak D match, TRBD1 (6 bases). There are 18 residues in the CDR3. CDR1 and CDR2 from the germline V gene are LGHNA and YSLEER. The V and J ends lost 0 bases and 0 bases respectively, with 16 bases between them. The DNA for the CDR3 is TGCGCCAGCAGCCAAGACTTGATCAGGGGCCCTAGCACAGATACGCAGTATTTT. Its protein is CASSQDLIRGPSTDTQYF.

This clone was observed a single time. The genes are TRBV5-6 and TRBJ2-1; the match to TRBD2 covers 11 bases. This CDR3 spans 19 amino acids. From germline, CDR1 is SGHDT and CDR2 YYEEEE. The V and J ends lost 4 bases and 0 bases, in that order; junction bases with no gene match: 12. CDR3 sequence reads: CASSLPRTSGWPSYNEQFF. CDR3 nucleotides: TGTGCCAGCAGCCTTCCCAGGACTAGCGGGTGGCCCTCCTACAATGAGCAGTTCTTC. The full variable domain, with the rest looked up from reference TRBV5-6 and TRBJ2-1, is DAGVTQSPTHLIKTRGQQVTLRCSPKSGHDTVSWYQQALGQGPQFIFQYYEEEERQRGNFPDRFSGHQFPNYSSELNVNALLLGDSALYLCASSLPRTSGWPSYNEQFFGPGTRLTVL.

The chain combines TRBV10-3 with TRBJ2-5, with 9 positions matching TRBD1. Germline V CDR1 and CDR2: ENHRY, SYGVKD. V shed 0 bases and J 6 bases; nucleotides not matched to a gene: 8. There are 16 residues in the CDR3. The DNA for the CDR3 is TGTGCCATCAGTGAGTCAAGGACAGGGGTTTCGCAGACCCAGTACTTC. Amino acids: CAISESRTGVSQTQYF.

The rearrangement links TRBV7-6 to TRBJ2-7; 10 bases align to TRBD1. The CDR3 totals 16 residues. Trimming took 5 bases from V and 1 from J; bases not matched to a gene: 8. Germline assignment: CDR1 SGHVS and CDR2 FNYEAQ. This CDR3 is CASSPVPGQGSYEQYF. CDR3 DNA sequence: TGTGCCAGCAGCCCTGTACCGGGACAGGGGTCCTACGAGCAGTACTTC.

This chain uses TRBV2 with TRBJ2-7; no definite D call. Germline V gene lookup returns CDR1 SNHLY and CDR2 FYNNEI. V was trimmed by 2 bases and J by 1 base, leaving 6 bases between them. The CDR3 consists of 13 residues. The CDR3, as DNA: TGTGCCAGCAGTGAACGCCAGTCCTACGAGCAGTACTTC. This gives the protein CASSERQSYEQYF.

V gene TRBV28 combines with J gene TRBJ2-7, with 10 nucleotides matching TRBD1. Germline trimming cut 3 bases from V and 5 bases from J; bases unmatched to any gene: 4. CDR1 MDHEN and CDR2 SYDVKM come from the germline V gene. The CDR3 loop spans 14 amino acids. CDR3 sequence reads: CASSFSGQGNEQYF. The CDR3 nucleotides are TGTGCCAGCAGTTTCTCGGGACAGGGGAACGAGCAGTACTTC.

The chain employs TRBV6-1 and TRBJ2-5; tentatively, D is TRBD2 (6 bases). Germline V gene lookup returns CDR1 MNHNS and CDR2 SASEGT. The CDR3 sequence is 12 residues long. V was trimmed by 6 bases and J by 4 bases, leaving 9 bases between them. The CDR3 sequence: CASRPAGETQYF. The CDR3 DNA sequence: TGTGCCAGCAGACCAGCGGGAGAGACCCAGTACTTC.